This T cell receptor beta chain was recorded in a study of identifying expanded T cells in peripheral blood. Findings of the study overall: Technical replicates showed about 1.2 changed clones; approximately 2 weeks 15 to 20; four weeks 19. Two-week clone count variance significantly increased as total template count grew.

On this clone: Antigen unknown.

Measured with immunoSEQ multiplex PCR; TCRdb has only the in-frame clones, and not every one. The sample contains some 90,000 clones, approximately 86% of which appear only once. No infections or other immune events were documented during collection. The TCR was taken from a person aged 18 to 75 in good health. The specimen sequenced was blood.

The CDR3 here is CASSQSVPSSYTF. The CDR3 nucleotides are TGCGCCAGCAGTCAATCGGTACCTAGCAGCTACACCTTC. This sequence joins TRBV23-1 and TRBJ1-2; the D is unclear. TRBV23-1 counts as an open reading frame of uncertain function. The CDR3 loop spans 13 amino acids. V was shortened by 0 bases and J by 9 bases, with 11 bases between the two germline ends.